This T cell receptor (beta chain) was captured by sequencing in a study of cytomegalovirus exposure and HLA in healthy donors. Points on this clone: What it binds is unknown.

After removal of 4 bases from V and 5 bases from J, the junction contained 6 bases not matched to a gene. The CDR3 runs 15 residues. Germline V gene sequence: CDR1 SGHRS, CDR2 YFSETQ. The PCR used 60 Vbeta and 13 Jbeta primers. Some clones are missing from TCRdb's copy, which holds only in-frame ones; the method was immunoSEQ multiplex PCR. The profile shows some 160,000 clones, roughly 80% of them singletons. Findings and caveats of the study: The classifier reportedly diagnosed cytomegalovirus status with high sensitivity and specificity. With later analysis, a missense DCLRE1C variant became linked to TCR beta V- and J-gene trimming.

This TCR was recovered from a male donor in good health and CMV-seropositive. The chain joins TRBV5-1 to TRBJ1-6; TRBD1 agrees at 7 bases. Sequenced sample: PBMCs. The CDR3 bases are TGCGCCAGCAGCCCGACAGGGACCAATAATTCACCCCTCCACTTT. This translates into CASSPTGTNNSPLHF.